This TCR beta chain was obtained from a study of monozygotic twins with inflammatory bowel disease. TCRdb re-called the 5' RACE reads; every CDR3 protein appears as one record, without DNA. This sample contains approximately 120,000 distinct CDR3 sequences. The template was total RNA from whole blood, with no T cell sorting. The germline gives CDR1 LNHNV, CDR2 YYDKDF (reference sequence). The CDR3 loop spans 16 amino acids. The chain links TRBV15 to TRBJ2-4; checking the TCRdb D call of TRBD1 is not possible without DNA. This clonotype originated in a human donor with ulcerative colitis or Crohn's disease, or a healthy co-twin of an affected twin (not recorded which). The sequenced material came from blood. CDR3 in amino acids: CATSRVSGGGSDIQYF.